What follows are 9 T cell receptor beta chains derived from one specimen sequenced in a study of glioma-infiltrating T cells. Amplification of TCR alpha and beta CDR3 regions from RNA used iRepertoire nested multiplex PCR. TCRdb re-called the multiplex PCR reads with MiXCR, one entry per CDR3 protein. The sample contains about 140,000 distinct CDR3 sequences, about 39% of which appear only once. Sequencing input: glioma tissue, nonneoplastic brain tissue, or PBMCs (not recorded which). The receptors originated from a human donor with low-grade glioma or glioblastoma, undergoing nonglioma brain surgery, or in good health (not recorded which).

The chain couples TRBV4-1 to TRBJ1-1; TRBD1 agrees at 10 bases. Germline lookup yields CDR1 MGHRA and CDR2 YSYEKL. The trim removed 3 bases at V and 5 bases at J, leaving 3 bases unmatched. This CDR3 has 14 residues. Here the CDR3 reads CASSHRTGGTEAFF. CDR3 bases: TGCGCCAGCAGCCACCGGACAGGGGGGACTGAAGCTTTCTTT.

V usage is TRBV6-1 and J usage is TRBJ2-1, with TRBD2 matching over 15 bases. The junction had 7 bases not matched to a gene; V was cut back by 6 bases and J by 7 bases. The length of the CDR3 is 16 residues. Germline V gives CDR1 MNHNS, CDR2 SASEGT. CDR3 region: CASRLGLAGGYNEQFF. The CDR3 bases are TGTGCCAGCAGGCTGGGACTAGCGGGAGGTTATAATGAGCAGTTCTTC.

The chain links TRBV11-2 to TRBJ2-3; weak D call: TRBD2 (6 bases). The CDR3 length is 13 residues. Germline CDR1 and CDR2: SGHAT and FQNNGV. Trimming stripped 5 bases from V and 4 bases from J, with 10 bases between. Here the CDR3 reads CASSPLAADTQYF. The CDR3 region has the DNA TGTGCCAGCAGCCCACTAGCAGCAGATACGCAGTATTTT.

With regard to this clonotype: Mismatch with germline at one junction end may stem from a read error. This sequence joins TRBV20-1 and TRBJ2-6, with 10 bases fitting TRBD2. The CDR3 sequence is 16 residues long. CDR1 and CDR2 (germline): DFQATT, SNEGSKA (reference sequence). The CDR3 sequence: CSASLAGVSGASVLTF. In nucleotides, the CDR3 is TGCAGTGCTAGTCTAGCGGGAGTTAGTGGGGCCAGCGTCCTGACTTTC.

Note on this clonotype: A junction boundary mismatches the germline segment, possibly from a read error. The chain is built from TRBV20-1 and TRBJ2-7; possibly TRBD1 or TRBD2 for D (5 bases each). CDR1 and CDR2 (germline): DFQATT, SNEGSKA (reference sequence). The CDR3 runs to 15 residues. The DNA for the CDR3 is TGCGGTGCTAGAGGGAGCTCGGGGACCCACTACGAGCAGTACTTC. Its protein is CGARGSSGTHYEQYF.

V gene TRBV20-1 combines with J gene TRBJ1-5; 7 bases align to TRBD1. Unmatched junction bases numbered 6, after V lost 4 bases and J lost 0 bases. This CDR3 is built from 15 residues. CDR1 is DFQATT and CDR2 is SNEGSKA in the germline V gene (reference sequence). CDR3 sequence (DNA): TGCAGTGCTATAAGGACAGGAGGTAGCAATCAGCCCCAGCATTTT. This gives the protein CSAIRTGGSNQPQHF.

This clonotype was seen ten or more times. V usage is TRBV6-1 and J usage is TRBJ2-1; 8 bases match TRBD1. The V and J ends lost 6 bases and 5 bases, in that order; junction bases with no gene match: 6. Germline V gene lookup returns CDR1 MNHNS and CDR2 SASEGT. CDR3 length equals 14 residues. CDR3 nucleotide sequence: TGTGCCAGCAGAACCGACAGGGGAAACAATGAGCAGTTCTTC. Translation gives CASRTDRGNNEQFF.

J is TRBJ2-3 and V is TRBV7-2, with 10 nucleotides matching TRBD2. Germline CDR1 is SGHTA and CDR2 is FQGNSA. The V gene end was trimmed by 0 bases and the J gene end by 0 bases; junction bases not matched to a gene: 3. The CDR3 contains 17 residues. CDR3 sequence: CASSLAGAGGSTDTQYF. DNA of the CDR3: TGTGCCAGCAGCTTAGCAGGAGCGGGAGGGAGCACAGATACGCAGTATTTT.

The sample holds a few counts of this clonotype. The V and J genes are TRBV6-2 or TRBV6-3 and TRBJ2-1; TRBD2 matches at 10 bases. After removal of 6 bases from V and 8 bases from J, the junction contained 10 bases not matched to a gene. CDR1 is MNHEY, CDR2 SVGEGT, per germline. CDR3 length: 15 amino acids. DNA for the CDR3: TGTGCCAGCAGAATCCAGAGCGGGGGGGGTTATGAGCAGTTCTTC. It translates to CASRIQSGGGYEQFF.